This TCR beta chain was observed in a study of T cells in Graves' hyperthyroidism and ophthalmopathy. Study outcomes and limitations: Stable hyperthyroidism was told apart from ophthalmopathy by a model built on 13 V-J features.

RNA transcripts served as the template for amplifying TCR beta CDR3 regions. Initially, a first-round RT-PCR of the TCR CDR3 employed the HTBI primer set. Using its own MiXCR run on the multiplex PCR reads, TCRdb lists one record per CDR3 protein. This sample carries about 640,000 distinct CDR3 sequences, less than 25% of them seen once, and the ten largest clones take 34%. This CDR3 is 13 amino acids long. V was shortened by 10 bases and J by 7 bases, with 17 bases between the two germline ends. Germline V gene data show CDR1 as MDHEN and CDR2 as SYDVKM. This clonotype was counted only a few times. Its specificity is unknown.

The receptor's source is a man aged 25 to 40 with Graves' ophthalmopathy. The chain couples TRBV28 to TRBJ2-4, with a possible D match to TRBD1 (7 bases). Material for sequencing was blood. CDR3 in DNA: TGTGCCAACAGGGGCGGGGTGGCGAACATTCAGTACTTC. Its translation is CANRGGVANIQYF.